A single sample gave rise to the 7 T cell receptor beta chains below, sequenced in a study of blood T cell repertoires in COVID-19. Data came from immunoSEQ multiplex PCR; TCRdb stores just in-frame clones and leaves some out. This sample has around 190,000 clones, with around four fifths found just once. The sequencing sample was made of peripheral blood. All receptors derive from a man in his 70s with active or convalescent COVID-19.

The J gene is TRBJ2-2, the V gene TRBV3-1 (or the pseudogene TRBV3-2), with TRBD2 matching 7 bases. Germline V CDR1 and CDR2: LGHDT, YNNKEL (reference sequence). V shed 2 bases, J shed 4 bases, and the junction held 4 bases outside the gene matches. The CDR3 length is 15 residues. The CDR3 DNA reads TGTGCCAGCAGCCAACGGGGCGGGGGCACCGGGGAGCTGTTTTTT. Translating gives CASSQRGGGTGELFF.

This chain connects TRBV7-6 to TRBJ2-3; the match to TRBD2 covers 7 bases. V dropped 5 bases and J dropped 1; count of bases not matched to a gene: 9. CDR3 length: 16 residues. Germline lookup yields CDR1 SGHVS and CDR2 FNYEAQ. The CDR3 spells CASSVEGGSGTDTQYF. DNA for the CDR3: TGTGCCAGCAGCGTCGAGGGCGGGAGTGGCACAGATACGCAGTATTTT.

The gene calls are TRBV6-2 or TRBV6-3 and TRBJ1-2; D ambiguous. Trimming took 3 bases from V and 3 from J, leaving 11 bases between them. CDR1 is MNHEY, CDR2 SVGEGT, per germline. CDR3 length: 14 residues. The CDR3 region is CASSYDEGYYGYTF. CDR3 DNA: TGTGCCAGCAGTTATGACGAGGGATACTATGGCTACACCTTC.

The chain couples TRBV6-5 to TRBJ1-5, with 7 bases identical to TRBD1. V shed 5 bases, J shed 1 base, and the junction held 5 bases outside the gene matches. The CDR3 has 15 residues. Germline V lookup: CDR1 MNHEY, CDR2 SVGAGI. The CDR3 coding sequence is TGTGCCAGCAGTCGACAGGGCGGGAGCAATCAGCCCCAGCATTTT. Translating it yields CASSRQGGSNQPQHF.

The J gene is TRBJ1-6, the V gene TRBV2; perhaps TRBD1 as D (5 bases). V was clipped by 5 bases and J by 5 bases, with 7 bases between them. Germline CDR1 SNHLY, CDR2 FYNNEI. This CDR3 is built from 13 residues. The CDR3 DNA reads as TGTGCCAGCAGTCAACAGGATAATTCACCCCTCCACTTT. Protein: CASSQQDNSPLHF.

In DNA form, the CDR3 reads TGCGCCAGCAGCTTACAGGGATCGGGGGAGACCCAGTACTTC. It is translated as CASSLQGSGETQYF. V and J are TRBV5-1 and TRBJ2-5; TRBD1 might be the D (6 bases). V was shortened by 2 bases and J by 5 bases, with 13 bases between the two germline ends. The CDR3 spans 14 residues. CDR1 and CDR2 (germline): SGHRS, YFSETQ.

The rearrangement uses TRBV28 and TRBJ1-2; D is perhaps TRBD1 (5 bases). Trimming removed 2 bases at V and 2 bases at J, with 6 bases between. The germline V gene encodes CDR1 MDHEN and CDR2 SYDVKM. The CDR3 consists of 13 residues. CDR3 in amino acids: CASSLTGNYGYTF. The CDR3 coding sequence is TGTGCCAGCAGTTTAACAGGCAACTATGGCTACACCTTC.